This TCR beta chain originates from a study of post-analysis software for immune sequencing data. Study details: Relapsing-remitting, secondary progressive and progressive-relapsing courses of multiple sclerosis were included. Findings and limits, study-wide: Co-batched samples clustered tightly together by F measure. Four to six TRBV segments appeared more often in patients than in controls, and TRBV5-6, TRBV5-1 and TRBV20-1 were among these.

The trim removed 3 bases at V and 0 bases at J, leaving 4 bases unmatched. This CDR3 region has 18 residues. Germline V gives CDR1 LGHDT, CDR2 YNNKEL (reference sequence). Prepared libraries of TCR beta cDNA carried unique molecular identifiers. TCRdb redid the calling of the PCR reads with MiXCR, one entry per CDR3 protein. In the table there are about 260,000 distinct CDR3 sequences, about 38% of which are singletons. This clonotype was counted a few times. Its antigen is undetermined. The clonotype comes from a girl under 18 with multiple sclerosis. What was sequenced was blood. V usage is TRBV3-1 and J usage is TRBJ2-2; 13 positions match TRBD2. The CDR3 nucleotides are TGTGCCAGCAGCCACAGACTAGCGGGGGGTGCGAACACCGGGGAGCTGTTTTTT. Its translation: CASSHRLAGGANTGELFF.